The source of this TCR beta chain is a study of control samples from healthy donors and cancer patients. Per the germline V gene, CDR1 is SQVTM and CDR2 is ANQGSEA. This CDR3 spans 12 amino acids. The V gene end was trimmed by 5 bases and the J gene end by 7 bases; junction bases not matched to a gene: 7. The assay was immunoSEQ multiplex PCR, and TCRdb's table has in-frame clones only and misses some. The sample gives under 30,000 clones, 85% of which show up once; 6.5% to 8% is in the top ten. The sequence came from a woman in her sixties with head and neck cancer. The specimen was PBMCs. The rearrangement links TRBV29-1 to TRBJ2-7; 8 nucleotides match TRBD1. Here the CDR3 reads CSVPRGTGEQYF. CDR3 sequence (DNA): TGCAGCGTTCCAAGGGGGACAGGTGAGCAGTACTTC.